Sequencing of this TCR beta chain was carried out in a study of shared clonotypes between healthy human individuals. The V gene's germline CDR1 is LNHNV and CDR2 YYDKDF (reference sequence). The CDR3 length is 14 residues. Trimming cost V 8 bases and J 0 bases; bases outside gene matches: 5. Measured with immunoSEQ multiplex PCR; TCRdb has only the in-frame clones, and not every one. Among about 480,000 clones listed, about four fifths were seen once. This sequence originates from a woman between 40 and 55 years old in good health. Some clones in this sample may be carry-over from other donors' samples. The sequenced sample consisted of PBMCs. The J gene is TRBJ2-3, the V gene TRBV15; 7 nucleotides align to TRBD2. The CDR3 sequence is CATGDSGSTDTQYF. CDR3 in DNA: TGTGCCACCGGGGATAGCGGGAGCACAGATACGCAGTATTTT.